The present T cell receptor beta chain was sequenced within a study of CD8 T cells in ankylosing spondylitis (dated by TCRdb to about 2017). For the study in its entirety: The study profiled T cell receptor beta repertoires in healthy donors and ankylosing spondylitis patients to find disease-linked TCR variants. The full study cohort was made up of about two dozen ankylosing spondylitis patients and more than 90 healthy donors. Samples of peripheral blood were taken, and for ankylosing spondylitis patients, synovial fluid was collected as well. Overall study results and their limits: According to the report, matched synovial fluid samples from ankylosing spondylitis patients were significantly enriched for the disease-linked clones. The disease-linked clones had a CD8+ phenotype and were found at relatively low frequencies in peripheral blood. Some TCR beta motif variants had previously been reported in synovial fluid and blood of reactive arthritis patients, which suggested common disease-initiation mechanisms. Blood from ankylosing spondylitis patients appeared to be characterized by a TCR beta motif made up of 8 or 9 highly homologous amino acid variants.

The V and J ends are trimmed by 5 bases and 2 bases, leaving 19 bases between them. Taken from cysteine to phenylalanine, the CDR3 has 15 residues. Left in the record is the CDR3 DNA by itself, 45 bases read in frame from the first base. The germline V gene (reference sequence) provides CDR1 DFQATT and CDR2 SNEGSKA. TCRdb shows the sequencer as Illumina HiSeq 2500. Quantitative 5'-RACE with molecular barcodes was used to prepare TCR beta libraries. The authors' analysis ran thus. To identify disease-linked TCR variants, a new computational method was used, one built on a probabilistic model of VDJ rearrangement. TCRdb handled the public reads itself, with Q25 trimming in fastp and clone calling in MiXCR, and kept productive beta chains. All rows with the same CDR3 protein become a single entry with the most common DNA and genes. The V and J calls follow TCRdb's processing rather than the paper's. In this sample the table shows about 420,000 distinct CDR3 sequences, 20% to 25% of which occur a single time. The ten largest clones take up roughly a sixth of the sample.

A word on this clonotype: It lacks a known antigen. No clone much larger than this one lies a single base away; base qualities are absent.

The sequenced material came from blood, either unsorted or a sorted T cell fraction (not recorded which). This chain joins TRBV20-1 to TRBJ2-7, with the D gene not clear enough to name. The clonotype originates from a male donor with ankylosing spondylitis. DNA sequence: TGCAGTGCTCCTGAAAGACCGGGCCGAACCTACGAGCAGTACTTC. Protein translation: CSAPERPGRTYEQYF.